This passage covers 28 T cell receptor beta chains from one sample sequenced in a study of shared clonotypes between healthy human individuals. TCRdb's table, derived via immunoSEQ multiplex PCR, lists solely in-frame clones and lacks some. The sample carries some 980,000 clones, 60% to 85% recorded once. Sequenced material: memory CD4+ T cells sorted from blood. Subset: CD45RA-negative fraction. These TCRs come from a man aged 18 to 29 in good health.

The chain combines TRBV7-9 with TRBJ1-1; TRBD1 aligns across 9 bases. From germline, CDR1 is SEHNR and CDR2 FQNEAQ (reference sequence). V trimming: 2 bases; J trimming: 4 bases; junction bases outside the gene matches: 5. CDR3 length: 15 amino acids. The CDR3 region has the DNA TGTGCCAGCAGCTTAACCGGGACAGGGAGCACTGAAGCTTTCTTT. It specifies CASSLTGTGSTEAFF.

This rearrangement joins TRBV5-1 to TRBJ2-6, with unresolved D. This CDR3 is built from 17 residues. Per germline, CDR1 SGHRS and CDR2 YFSETQ. V dropped 1 base and J dropped 2 bases, with 13 bases sitting between them. The CDR3: CASSLRSFGTGANVLTF. CDR3 coding DNA: TGCGCCAGCAGCTTGAGGAGTTTTGGCACTGGGGCCAACGTCCTGACTTTC.

This chain links TRBV2 with TRBJ1-3; D is perhaps TRBD1 (6 bases). The CDR3 covers 16 residues. Germline V CDR1 and CDR2: SNHLY, FYNNEI. With 6 bases removed from V and 0 bases from J, the gap between germline ends came to 15 bases. The CDR3 sequence: CASRGDTRLSGNTIYF. In DNA form, the CDR3 reads TGTGCCAGCAGGGGGGACACCAGACTCTCTGGAAACACCATATATTTT.

The chain is built from TRBV14 and TRBJ2-1; possibly TRBD1 or TRBD2 for D (5 bases each). The CDR3 extends over 17 amino acids. Germline V gene data show CDR1 as SGHDN and CDR2 as FVKESK. V lost 2 bases, J lost 5 bases, and 19 bases lay in between. The CDR3 DNA is TGTGCCAGCAGCCAATTGGAATGGGGCGGGTCGAACAATGAGCAGTTCTTC. It encodes CASSQLEWGGSNNEQFF.

The chain is built from TRBV4-1 and TRBJ1-4; 9 nucleotides align to TRBD1. The CDR3 runs 15 residues. Germline V CDR1 and CDR2: MGHRA, YSYEKL. The V segment lost 0 bases and the J segment 5 bases; nucleotides outside the gene matches: 1. Here the CDR3 DNA reads TGCGCCAGCAGCCAAGAAGACAGGGGGAATGAAAAACTGTTTTTT. It yields the protein CASSQEDRGNEKLFF.

The CDR3 DNA sequence: TGTGCCAGCAGTGACTCGAGGGGACGGAACTATGGCTACACCTTC. Residues: CASSDSRGRNYGYTF. This chain connects TRBV6-4 to TRBJ1-2; tentatively, D is TRBD1 (5 bases). This CDR3 region has 15 residues. The ends were cut back, 0 bases at V and 2 bases at J, with 10 bases in the middle. Germline V gives CDR1 MRHNA, CDR2 SNTAGT.

This chain links TRBV18 with TRBJ2-3; D unresolved. Germline V lookup: CDR1 KGHSH, CDR2 LQKENI. CDR3 length equals 12 residues. Trimming took 4 bases from V and 6 from J, leaving 8 bases between them. CDR3: CASSLGLDTQYF. Written as DNA, the CDR3 is TGTGCCAGCTCACTAGGGTTGGATACGCAGTATTTT.

This clone was recorded a few times. The chain has TRBV4-1 and TRBJ2-1; D ambiguous. Trimming stripped 5 bases from V and 3 bases from J, with 2 bases between. Germline values: CDR1 MGHRA, CDR2 YSYEKL. The CDR3 consists of 11 residues. CDR3 nucleotides: TGCGCCAGCAGCTACTACAATGAGCAGTTCTTC. As protein: CASSYYNEQFF.

This chain connects TRBV7-9 to TRBJ1-5; no reliable D call. V lost 6 bases, J lost 0 bases, and 12 bases lay in between. This CDR3 contains 15 residues. Germline loops: CDR1 SEHNR, CDR2 FQNEAQ (reference sequence). In DNA, the CDR3 is TGTGCCAGCAGTATGACGGGTAATAGCAATCAGCCCCAGCATTTT. As protein: CASSMTGNSNQPQHF. The full variable domain, its missing parts supplied by reference TRBV7-9 and TRBJ1-5, is DTGVSQNPRHKITKRGQNVTFRCDPISEHNRLYWYRQTLGQGPEFLTYFQNEAQLEKSRLLSDRFSAERPKGSFSTLEIQRTEQGDSAMYLCASSMTGNSNQPQHFGDGTRLSIL.

The chain has TRBV11-1 and TRBJ1-3; D not certain. Trimming took 5 bases from V and 4 from J, leaving 18 bases between them. The CDR3 is made up of 16 amino acids. Germline V gene sequence: CDR1 SGHAT, CDR2 FQDESV (reference sequence). The CDR3 DNA follows: TGTGCCAGCAGCCCGGGCCATGGAGAGGTGGGAAACACCATATATTTT. The encoded protein is CASSPGHGEVGNTIYF.

The chain links TRBV19 to TRBJ1-1; 8 nucleotides line up with TRBD1. The V gene end was trimmed by 5 bases and the J gene end by 5 bases; junction bases not matched to a gene: 4. Germline CDR1 and CDR2: LNHDA and SQIVND (reference sequence). The CDR3 contains 13 residues. The CDR3 region has the DNA TGTGCCAGTAGTCAGGGGGCGAGGACTGAAGCTTTCTTT. Protein: CASSQGARTEAFF.

The chain uses TRBV30 and TRBJ1-2; D may be TRBD1 (5 bases). Per the germline V gene, CDR1 is GTSNPN and CDR2 is SVGIG (reference sequence). The V gene lost 2 bases and the J gene lost 5 bases, with 9 bases spanning the gap. The CDR3 has 12 residues. The chain's CDR3 is CAWSYDRYGYTF. The CDR3, as DNA: TGTGCCTGGAGTTACGACAGATATGGCTACACCTTC.

The chain has TRBV13 and TRBJ1-1; D not certain. In germline, CDR1 is PRHDT, CDR2 FYEKMQ (reference sequence). The CDR3 is 14 amino acids. V gave up 5 bases and J gave up 0 bases, with 10 bases separating them. CDR3 protein: CASSSFGLNTEAFF. CDR3 bases: TGTGCCAGCAGCAGCTTCGGACTGAACACTGAAGCTTTCTTT.

This chain joins TRBV25-1 and TRBJ2-7; the D gene is possibly TRBD1 (5 bases). Trimming pared 2 bases from V and 2 bases from J, leaving 10 bases between. This CDR3 has 14 residues. Germline CDR1 MGHDK, CDR2 SYGVNS. The CDR3 DNA reads TGTGCCAGCAGTGAAAGGTACAGGCCCTACGAGCAGTACTTC. Protein: CASSERYRPYEQYF.

The chain joins TRBV6-1 to TRBJ2-7, with D unresolved. The CDR3 totals 12 residues. CDR1 MNHNS and CDR2 SASEGT come from the germline V gene. The ends were cut back, 6 bases at V and 1 base at J, with 7 bases in the middle. CDR3 residues: CASSVKSYEQYF. CDR3 coding DNA: TGTGCCAGCAGCGTTAAGTCCTACGAGCAGTACTTC.

This rearrangement joins TRBV5-4 to TRBJ1-2; 7 bases align to TRBD1. This CDR3 comprises 14 residues. V was pared by 4 bases and J by 3 bases, with 6 bases of the junction left unmatched. Germline V gives CDR1 SGHNT, CDR2 YYREEE (reference sequence). CDR3 bases: TGTGCCAGCAGCCGCGGGACAGATTACTATGGCTACACCTTC. Translating it yields CASSRGTDYYGYTF.

This clone was observed a handful of times. The chain links TRBV11-3 to TRBJ2-7, with D possibly matching TRBD1 (6 bases). Germline V lookup: CDR1 SGHNT, CDR2 YENEEA. The CDR3 consists of 14 residues. Between the trimmed V and J ends, which lost 3 bases and 3 bases, there was a span of 12 bases. The CDR3 protein is CASSLGPGDYEQYF. The DNA of the CDR3 is TGTGCCAGCAGCTTGGGACCAGGGGACTACGAGCAGTACTTC.

This clone was found once. The rearrangement uses TRBV15 and TRBJ1-6; D remains unclear. Between the trimmed V and J ends, which lost 5 bases and 0 bases, there was a span of 8 bases. This CDR3 region has 15 residues. Germline V gene sequence: CDR1 LNHNV, CDR2 YYDKDF (reference sequence). The CDR3 sequence is CATSFEFSYNSPLHF. DNA for the CDR3: TGTGCCACCAGCTTTGAGTTCTCCTATAATTCACCCCTCCACTTT. Full variable domain (missing parts from reference TRBV15 and TRBJ1-6): DAMVIQNPRYQVTQFGKPVTLSCSQTLNHNVMYWYQQKSSQAPKLLFHYYDKDFNNEADTPDNFQSRRPNTSFCFLDIRSPGLGDTAMYLCATSFEFSYNSPLHFGNGTRLTVT.

CDR3 in amino acids: CASSGTGTGGGGYTF. CDR3 in DNA: TGTGCCAGCAGTGGGACCGGGACAGGGGGCGGTGGCTACACCTTC. The chain uses TRBV6-5 and TRBJ1-2; the match to TRBD1 covers 12 bases. Germline-derived CDR1 and CDR2 are MNHEY and SVGAGI. The V gene end was trimmed by 5 bases and the J gene end by 7 bases; junction bases not matched to a gene: 8. The length of the CDR3 is 15 residues.

The chain has TRBV4-1 and TRBJ2-7; TRBD2 matches 13 bases. The germline V gene encodes CDR1 MGHRA and CDR2 YSYEKL. The CDR3 runs to 16 residues. With 1 base clipped from V and 5 bases from J, the junction kept 5 bases outside the gene matches. The CDR3 spells CASSQVPTSGRDEQYF. The CDR3 DNA reads TGCGCCAGCAGCCAAGTACCAACTAGCGGGAGGGACGAGCAGTACTTC.

In DNA, the CDR3 is TGTGCCAGTAGTAATGCCCAGGGGAACTATGGCTACACCTTC. Protein product: CASSNAQGNYGYTF. The J gene is TRBJ1-2, the V gene TRBV19; perhaps TRBD1 as D (6 bases). The CDR3 is made up of 14 amino acids. Germline V gene sequence: CDR1 LNHDA, CDR2 SQIVND (reference sequence). The V end was cut by 4 bases, the J end by 2 bases, with 11 bases between.

This sequence joins TRBV7-9 and TRBJ1-4; perhaps TRBD1 as D (6 bases). This CDR3 region has 15 residues. CDR1 is SEHNR, CDR2 FQNEAQ, per germline (reference sequence). V was cut by 1 base and J by 6 bases, with 12 bases left in between. The CDR3 DNA is TGTGCCAGCAGCTTAGGAGGAAGGACAGATGAAAAACTGTTTTTT. Its translation is CASSLGGRTDEKLFF.

This chain connects TRBV27 to TRBJ2-7, with 13 bases aligning to TRBD2. This CDR3 spans 16 amino acids. The germline V gene encodes CDR1 MNHEY and CDR2 SMNVEV (reference sequence). Trimming took 5 bases from V and 1 from J; bases not matched to a gene: 5. CDR3 protein: CASSGRLAGGSYEQYF. CDR3 coding DNA: TGTGCCAGCAGTGGTCGACTAGCGGGAGGATCCTACGAGCAGTACTTC.

The rearrangement uses TRBV30 and TRBJ2-3, with 10 bases lining up with TRBD2. The germline CDR1 and CDR2 sequences are GTSNPN and SVGIG (reference sequence). The CDR3 is 15 amino acids. V gave up 1 base and J gave up 1 base; unmatched junction bases: 2. In nucleotides, the CDR3 is TGTGCCTGGAGTGAAACTAGCGGGGGCACAGATACGCAGTATTTT. Translating gives CAWSETSGGTDTQYF.

Regarding this clone: This may stem from a read error, because a much larger clone lies one nucleotide away. The sample contains more than one DNA sequence encoding this CDR3. The V call is TRBV5-4, the J call TRBJ1-2, with 10 bases fitting TRBD1. J gave up 4 bases and V 5 bases, and 5 bases lay outside the gene matches. CDR3 length: 14 amino acids. The germline V gene has CDR1 SGHNT and CDR2 YYREEE (reference sequence). In DNA, the CDR3 is TGTGCCAGCAGACCAGACAGGGGGCCCTATGGCTACACCTTC. It encodes CASRPDRGPYGYTF.

The chain carries TRBV6-5 and TRBJ1-6; 8 nucleotides agree with TRBD1. V was clipped by 6 bases and J by 9 bases; unmatched bases: 7. Germline CDR1 and CDR2: MNHEY and SVGAGI. The CDR3 loop spans 14 amino acids. CDR3 sequence: CASSPGTGSSPLHF. The CDR3 bases are TGTGCCAGCAGCCCGGGGACAGGTAGTTCACCCCTCCACTTT.

The chain joins TRBV30 to TRBJ1-3, with D tentatively TRBD1 (5 bases). Germline V lookup: CDR1 GTSNPN, CDR2 SVGIG (reference sequence). This CDR3 contains 15 residues. Between the trimmed V and J ends, which lost 4 bases and 4 bases, there was a span of 17 bases. This chain's CDR3 is CAWTRFRGLGNTIYF. The CDR3 nucleotides are TGTGCCTGGACCCGGTTTCGGGGACTCGGAAACACCATATATTTT. Based on the CDR3 plus reference TRBV30 and TRBJ1-3, the full variable domain is SQTIHQWPATLVQPVGSPLSLECTVEGTSNPNLYWYRQAAGRGLQLLFYSVGIGQISSEVPQNLSASRPQDRQFILSSKKLLLSDSGFYLCAWTRFRGLGNTIYFGEGSWLTVV.

The genes are TRBV6-1 and TRBJ2-7, with 12 nucleotides matching TRBD2. V was clipped by 4 bases and J by 3 bases; unmatched bases: 4. The CDR3 is 15 residues long. CDR1 and CDR2 from the germline V gene are MNHNS and SASEGT. In nucleotides, the CDR3 is TGTGCCAGCAGTGTGACTAGCGGGGGTTACTACGAGCAGTACTTC. Its protein product is CASSVTSGGYYEQYF.